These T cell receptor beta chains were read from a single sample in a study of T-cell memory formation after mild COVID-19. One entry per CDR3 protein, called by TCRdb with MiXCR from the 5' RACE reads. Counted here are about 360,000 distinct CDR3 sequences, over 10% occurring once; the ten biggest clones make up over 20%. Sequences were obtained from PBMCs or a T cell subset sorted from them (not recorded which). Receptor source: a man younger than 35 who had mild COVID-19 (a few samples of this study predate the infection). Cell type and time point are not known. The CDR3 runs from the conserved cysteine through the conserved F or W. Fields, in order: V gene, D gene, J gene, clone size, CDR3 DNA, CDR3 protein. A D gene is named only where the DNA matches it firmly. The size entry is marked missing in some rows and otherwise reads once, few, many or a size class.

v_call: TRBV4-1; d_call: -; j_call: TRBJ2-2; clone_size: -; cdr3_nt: TGCGCCAGCAGCCAAGACGGGGGACCGAGGGAGCTGTTTTTT; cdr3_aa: CASSQDGGPRELFF
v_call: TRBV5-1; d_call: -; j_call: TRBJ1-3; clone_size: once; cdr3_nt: TGCGCCAGCAGCTTGGCGGGGCAGGGAACTGGAAACACCATATATTTT; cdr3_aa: CASSLAGQGTGNTIYF
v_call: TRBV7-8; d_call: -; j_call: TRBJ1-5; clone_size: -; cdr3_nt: TGTGCCAGCAGCGACCAGGAGAATCAGCCCCAGCATTTT; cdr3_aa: CASSDQENQPQHF
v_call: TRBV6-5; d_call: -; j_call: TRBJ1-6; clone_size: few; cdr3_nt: TGTGCCAGCAGTTACAGGGGATATAATTCACCCCTCCACTTT; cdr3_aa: CASSYRGYNSPLHF
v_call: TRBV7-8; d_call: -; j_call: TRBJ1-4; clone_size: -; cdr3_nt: TGTGCCAGCAGGATATCCGGGCCCAGTGGGAGGAGTGAAAAACTGTTTTTT; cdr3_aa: CASRISGPSGRSEKLFF
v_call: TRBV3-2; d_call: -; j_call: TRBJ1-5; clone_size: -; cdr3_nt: TGTGCCAGCAGCCAAGATCAGTACTATCAGCCCCAGCATTTT; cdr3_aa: CASSQDQYYQPQHF
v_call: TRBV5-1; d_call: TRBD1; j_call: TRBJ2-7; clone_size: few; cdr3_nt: TGCGCCAGCAGCGGGGACAGGGGGCCCTCCTACGAGCAGTACTTC; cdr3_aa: CASSGDRGPSYEQYF
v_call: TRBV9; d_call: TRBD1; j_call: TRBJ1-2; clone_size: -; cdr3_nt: TGTGCCAGCAGCGTAGCTAGGACAGGGCTAGGTGGCTACACCTTC; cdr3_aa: CASSVARTGLGGYTF
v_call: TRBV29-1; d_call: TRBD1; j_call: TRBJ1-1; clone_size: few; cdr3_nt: TGCAGCGCCACGGGACAGGGAATGAACACTGAAGCTTTCTTT; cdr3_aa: CSATGQGMNTEAFF
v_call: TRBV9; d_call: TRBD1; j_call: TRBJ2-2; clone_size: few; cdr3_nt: TGTGCCAGCAGCCCCCAAGGACAGGGGAACACCGGGGAGCTGTTTTTT; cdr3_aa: CASSPQGQGNTGELFF
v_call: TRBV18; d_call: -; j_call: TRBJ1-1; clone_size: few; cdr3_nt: TGTGCCAGCTCACCGAGGCGGATGGACACTGAAGCTTTCTTT; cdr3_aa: CASSPRRMDTEAFF
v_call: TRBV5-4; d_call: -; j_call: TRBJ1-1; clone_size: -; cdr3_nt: TGTGCCAGCAGCTCTGGGGCAGGGCTGAACACTGAAGCTTTCTTT; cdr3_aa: CASSSGAGLNTEAFF
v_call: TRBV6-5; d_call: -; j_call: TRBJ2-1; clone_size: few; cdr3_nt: TGTGCCAGCGGATTACGGGGACGCCCCTTTCCCAATGAGCAGTTCTTC; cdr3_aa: CASGLRGRPFPNEQFF
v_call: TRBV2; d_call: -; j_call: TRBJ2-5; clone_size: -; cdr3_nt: TGTGCCAGCGAAGAGCGAGAAGAGACCCAGTACTTC; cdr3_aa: CASEEREETQYF
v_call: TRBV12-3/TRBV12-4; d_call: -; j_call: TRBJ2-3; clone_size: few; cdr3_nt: TGTGCCAGCACTGGACTCGGCGGGGCAGATACGCAGTATTTT; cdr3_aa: CASTGLGGADTQYF
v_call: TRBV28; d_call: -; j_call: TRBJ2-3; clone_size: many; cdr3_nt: TGTGCCAGCAGCATGGCTTCAGGGTTCGATACGCAGTATTTT; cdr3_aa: CASSMASGFDTQYF
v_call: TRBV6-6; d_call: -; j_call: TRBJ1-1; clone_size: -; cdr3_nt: TGTGCCAGCAGTCCCAAGGGCTTCTTGGGCACTGAAGCTTTCTTT; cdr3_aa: CASSPKGFLGTEAFF
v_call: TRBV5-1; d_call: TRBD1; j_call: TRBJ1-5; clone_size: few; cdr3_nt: TGCGCCAGCAGCCCTGACAGGGCTGGTCAGCCCCAGCATTTT; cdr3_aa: CASSPDRAGQPQHF
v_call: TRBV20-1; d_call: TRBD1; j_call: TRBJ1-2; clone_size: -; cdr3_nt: TGCAGTGCTAGTAGTCAGGGGGCGTGGAACTATGGCTACACCTTC; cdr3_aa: CSASSQGAWNYGYTF
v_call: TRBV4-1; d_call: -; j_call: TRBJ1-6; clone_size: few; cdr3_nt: TGCGCCAGCAGCCAAGATAGAACAGAGCTTAATTCACCCCTCCACTTT; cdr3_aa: CASSQDRTELNSPLHF
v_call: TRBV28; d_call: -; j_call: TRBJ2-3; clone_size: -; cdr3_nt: TGTGCCAGCGAAACCGACGGGAGCACAGATACGCAGTATTTT; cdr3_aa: CASETDGSTDTQYF
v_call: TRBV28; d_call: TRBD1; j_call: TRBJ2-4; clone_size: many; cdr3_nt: TGTGCCAGCAGTGGGGCCGGGACAGGGTTGGCCAAAAACATTCAGTACTTC; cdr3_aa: CASSGAGTGLAKNIQYF
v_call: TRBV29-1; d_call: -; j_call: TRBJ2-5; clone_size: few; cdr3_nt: TGCAGCGTTGAAGAGGAGGTCTTCCGCGCTGGGGAGACCCAGTACTTC; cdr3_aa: CSVEEEVFRAGETQYF
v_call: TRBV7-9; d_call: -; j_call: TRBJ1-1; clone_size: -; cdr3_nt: TGTGCCAGCAGCAAATACACAGAGAACACTGAAGCTTTCTTT; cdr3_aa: CASSKYTENTEAFF
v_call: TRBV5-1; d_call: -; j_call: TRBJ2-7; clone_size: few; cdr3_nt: TGCGCCAGCGGTCCCTTGGGCTCCTACGAGCAGTACTTC; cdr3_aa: CASGPLGSYEQYF
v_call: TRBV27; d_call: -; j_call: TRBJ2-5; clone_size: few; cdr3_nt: TGTGCCAGCAGTTTTCGGGTTCGCGAGACCCAGTACTTC; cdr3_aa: CASSFRVRETQYF
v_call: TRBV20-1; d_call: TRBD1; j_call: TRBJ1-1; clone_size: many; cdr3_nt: TGCAGTGTACGGGACAGGGTCACTGAAGCTTTCTTT; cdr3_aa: CSVRDRVTEAFF
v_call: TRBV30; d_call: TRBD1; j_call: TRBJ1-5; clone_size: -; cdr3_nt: TGTGCCTGGGCCGGGACAGGGAATCAGCCCCAGCATTTT; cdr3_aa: CAWAGTGNQPQHF
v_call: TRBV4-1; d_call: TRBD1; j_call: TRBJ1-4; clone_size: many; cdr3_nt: TGCGCCAGCAGCCAACGCCGCGGACAGGGTGAAGAAAAACTGTTTTTT; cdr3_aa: CASSQRRGQGEEKLFF
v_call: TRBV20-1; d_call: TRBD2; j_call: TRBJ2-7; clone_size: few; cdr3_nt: TGCAGTGCTAGAGGACTAGCGGGGGCCTTAGGCGTTGGCGAGCAGTACTTC; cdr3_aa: CSARGLAGALGVGEQYF
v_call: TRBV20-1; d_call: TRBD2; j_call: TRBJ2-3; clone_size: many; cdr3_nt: TGCAGTGCTAGAGGGGATCTAGCGGGGGGGCTTCCAGATACGCAGTATTTT; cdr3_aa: CSARGDLAGGLPDTQYF
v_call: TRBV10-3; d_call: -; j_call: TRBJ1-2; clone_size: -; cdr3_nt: TGTGCCATCACCGAATGGGGGAGTCATGGCTACACCTTC; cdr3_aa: CAITEWGSHGYTF
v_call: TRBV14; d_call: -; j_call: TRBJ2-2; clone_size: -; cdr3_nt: TGTGCCAGCATGAGACAGGCCACCGGGGAGCTGTTTTTT; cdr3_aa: CASMRQATGELFF
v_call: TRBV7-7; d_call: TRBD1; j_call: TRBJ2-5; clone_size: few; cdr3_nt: TGTGCCAGCAGCCCAGGGGGTCCGGAGACCCAGTACTTC; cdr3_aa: CASSPGGPETQYF
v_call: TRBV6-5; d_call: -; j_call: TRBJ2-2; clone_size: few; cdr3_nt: TGTGCCAGCAGTTACTCAGGGGTAGGAGGGACCGGGGAGCTGTTTTTT; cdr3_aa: CASSYSGVGGTGELFF
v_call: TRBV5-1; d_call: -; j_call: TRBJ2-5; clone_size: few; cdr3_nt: TGCGCCAGCAAGATCCGGGACGTAGAAGAGACCCAGTACTTC; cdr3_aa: CASKIRDVEETQYF
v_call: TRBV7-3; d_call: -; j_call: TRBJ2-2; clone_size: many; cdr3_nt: TGTGCCAGCAGCTTAATGGGGCTGAACACCGGGGAGCTGTTTTTT; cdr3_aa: CASSLMGLNTGELFF
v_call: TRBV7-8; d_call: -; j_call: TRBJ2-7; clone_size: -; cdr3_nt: TGTGCCAGCAGCTGGGGCCGGGGGATTGGGAACGAGCAGTACTTC; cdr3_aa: CASSWGRGIGNEQYF
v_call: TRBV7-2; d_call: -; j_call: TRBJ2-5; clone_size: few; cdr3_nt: TGTGCCAGCGCCCCCACTGGGGCAGTGCAAGAGACCCAGTACTTC; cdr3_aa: CASAPTGAVQETQYF
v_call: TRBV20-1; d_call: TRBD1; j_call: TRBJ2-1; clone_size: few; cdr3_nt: TGCAGTGCTCCCCGGGACAGTTACAATGAGCAGTTCTTC; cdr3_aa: CSAPRDSYNEQFF
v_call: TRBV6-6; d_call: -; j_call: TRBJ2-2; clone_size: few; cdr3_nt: TGTGCCAGCAGACCGACAGGTCACACCGGGGAGCTGTTTTTT; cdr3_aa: CASRPTGHTGELFF
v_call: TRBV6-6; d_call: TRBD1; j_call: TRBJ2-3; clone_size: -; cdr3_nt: TGTGCCAGCAGTTACTCTACAGGGGGCTCGACAGATACGCAGTATTTT; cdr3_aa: CASSYSTGGSTDTQYF
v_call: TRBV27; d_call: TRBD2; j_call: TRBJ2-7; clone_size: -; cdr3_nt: TGTGCCAGCAGTCTAGCGGGGGGGCCCTCCTACGAGCAGTACTTC; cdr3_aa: CASSLAGGPSYEQYF
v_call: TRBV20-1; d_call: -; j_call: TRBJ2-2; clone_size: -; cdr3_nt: TGCAGTGCTAGACCTGTTTTGACAGCGAACACCGGGGAGCTGTTTTTT; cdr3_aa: CSARPVLTANTGELFF
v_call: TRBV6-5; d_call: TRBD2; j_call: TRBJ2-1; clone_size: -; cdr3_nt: TGTGCCAGCAGGAGCGGGGGGGCTCCGGGGCCTGGCTACAATGAGCAGTTCTTC; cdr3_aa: CASRSGGAPGPGYNEQFF
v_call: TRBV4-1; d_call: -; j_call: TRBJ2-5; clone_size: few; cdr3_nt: TGCGCCAGCAGCCAAGCCGGGGTAGAGACCCAGTACTTC; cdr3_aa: CASSQAGVETQYF
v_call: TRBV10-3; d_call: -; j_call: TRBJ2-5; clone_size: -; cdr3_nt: TGTGCCTCGGGGGTAGAAGAGACCCAGTACTTC; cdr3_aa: CASGVEETQYF
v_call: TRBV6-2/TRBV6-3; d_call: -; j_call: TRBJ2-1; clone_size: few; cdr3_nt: TGTGCCAGCAGTTTCCCGGGACCACAAAATGAGCAGTTCTTC; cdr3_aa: CASSFPGPQNEQFF
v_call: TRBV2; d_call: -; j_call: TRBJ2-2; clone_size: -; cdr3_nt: TGTGCCAGCAGTGAAAAGGGGACGAACACCGGGGAGCTGTTTTTT; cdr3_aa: CASSEKGTNTGELFF
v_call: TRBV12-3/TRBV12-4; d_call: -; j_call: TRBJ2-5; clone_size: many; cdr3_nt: TGTGCCAGCAGTTTCTGGGGATCAGAGACCCAGTACTTC; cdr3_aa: CASSFWGSETQYF
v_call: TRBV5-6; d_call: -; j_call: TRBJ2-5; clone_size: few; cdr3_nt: TGTGCCAGCAGACGACAGCGAACGGCCCAGTACTTC; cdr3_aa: CASRRQRTAQYF
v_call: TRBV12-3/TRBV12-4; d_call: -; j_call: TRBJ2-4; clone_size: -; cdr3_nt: TGTGCCAGCAGGCTGGGACTAGCCAAAAACATTCAGTACTTC; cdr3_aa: CASRLGLAKNIQYF
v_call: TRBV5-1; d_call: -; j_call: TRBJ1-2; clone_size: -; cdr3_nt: TGCGCCAGCAGCTTGGGGTTCCTCCCCAGGGCTAACTATGGCTACACCTTC; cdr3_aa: CASSLGFLPRANYGYTF
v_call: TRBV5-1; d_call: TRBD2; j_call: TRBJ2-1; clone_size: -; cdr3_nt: TGCGCCAGCAGCTATGGACTAGCGAACAATGAGCAGTTCTTC; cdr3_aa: CASSYGLANNEQFF